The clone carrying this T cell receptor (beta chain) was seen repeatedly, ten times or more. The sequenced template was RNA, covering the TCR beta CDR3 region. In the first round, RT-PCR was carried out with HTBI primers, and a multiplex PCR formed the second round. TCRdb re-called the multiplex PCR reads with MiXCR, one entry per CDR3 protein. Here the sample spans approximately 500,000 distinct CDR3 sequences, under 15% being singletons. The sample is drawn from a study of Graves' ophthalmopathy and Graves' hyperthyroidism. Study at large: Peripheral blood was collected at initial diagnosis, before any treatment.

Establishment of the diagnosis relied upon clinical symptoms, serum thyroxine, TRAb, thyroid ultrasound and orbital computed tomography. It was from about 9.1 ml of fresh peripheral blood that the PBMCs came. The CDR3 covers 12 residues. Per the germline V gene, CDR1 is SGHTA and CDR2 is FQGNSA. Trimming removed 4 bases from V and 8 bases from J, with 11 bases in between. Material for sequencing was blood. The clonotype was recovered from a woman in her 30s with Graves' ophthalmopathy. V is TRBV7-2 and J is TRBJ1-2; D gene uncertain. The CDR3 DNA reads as TGTGCCAGCAGCTCGGCAGTTGAGGGCTACACCTTC. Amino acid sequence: CASSSAVEGYTF.